Below are 22 T cell receptor beta chains sequenced from a single sample in a study of cytomegalovirus exposure and HLA in healthy donors. PCR primers comprised 60 Vbeta and 13 Jbeta primers. Only in-frame clones appear in the TCRdb table, and some are missing; sequencing was by immunoSEQ multiplex PCR. The sample has 140,000 to 150,000 clones, roughly 78% seen once. Sequencing used PBMCs. The receptor set was obtained from a man aged 35 to 55 in good health and CMV-seropositive.

This chain links TRBV4-1 with TRBJ1-3; no reliable D call. In germline, CDR1 is MGHRA, CDR2 YSYEKL. CDR3 length: 12 residues. Trimming shortened V by 3 bases and J by 7 bases, and 7 bases separated the two germline ends. Written as DNA, the CDR3 is TGCGCCAGCAGCCAGGCCGGGAACACCATATATTTT. Translating gives CASSQAGNTIYF.

The chain has TRBV6-1 and TRBJ1-2; the D is unclear. CDR3 length: 15 residues. Per the germline V gene, CDR1 is MNHNS and CDR2 is SASEGT. The V end lost 6 bases, the J end lost 2 bases, and 16 bases lay between the germline ends. Here the CDR3 reads CASRFVAELNYGYTF. In DNA, the CDR3 is TGTGCCAGCAGGTTCGTGGCGGAACTAAACTATGGCTACACCTTC.

This chain connects TRBV7-8 to TRBJ1-2; weak D call: TRBD1 (5 bases). The CDR3 runs 16 residues. Germline loops: CDR1 SGHVS, CDR2 FQNEAQ. Trimming took off 7 bases at V and 2 bases at J, with 20 bases between the two ends. Here the CDR3 reads CASKRPDRKKNYGYTF. The CDR3 nucleotides are TGTGCCAGCAAAAGACCCGACAGAAAGAAAAACTATGGCTACACCTTC.

This clone was seen a few times. The chain employs TRBV29-1 and TRBJ2-7; D is uncertain. The CDR3 is made up of 13 amino acids. CDR1 and CDR2 (germline): SQVTM, ANQGSEA. V lost 3 bases, J lost 4 bases, and 13 bases lay in between. The CDR3 region is CSVDVDRYYEQYF. The CDR3, as DNA: TGCAGCGTTGACGTCGATAGATATTACGAGCAGTACTTC.

The table lists this clone with a count of one. The chain combines TRBV11-3 with TRBJ2-3, with D maybe TRBD1 (5 bases). In germline, CDR1 is SGHNT, CDR2 YENEEA. With 1 base removed from V and 4 bases from J, the gap between germline ends came to 6 bases. The CDR3 is 13 amino acids. The CDR3 is CASSLGQSDTQYF. CDR3 DNA sequence: TGTGCCAGCAGCTTAGGACAGTCAGATACGCAGTATTTT.

This clone appeared once. This sequence joins TRBV9 and TRBJ2-3; 13 bases match TRBD2. The CDR3 has 15 residues. Germline V gene sequence: CDR1 SGDLS, CDR2 YYNGEE. Germline trimming cut 7 bases from V and 1 base from J; bases unmatched to any gene: 3. In DNA, the CDR3 is TGTGCCAGCGCAGGGACTAGCGGGGGCACAGATACGCAGTATTTT. Protein: CASAGTSGGTDTQYF.

The CDR3 reads CASTATGVNNQPQHF. The CDR3 coding sequence is TGTGCCAGCACCGCGACAGGGGTGAACAATCAGCCCCAGCATTTT. V is TRBV2 and J is TRBJ1-5, with 8 bases lining up with TRBD1. V lost 7 bases and J lost 3; bases outside the gene matches: 8. This CDR3 region has 15 residues. CDR1 and CDR2 from the germline V gene are SNHLY and FYNNEI.

This clone was seen only once. The chain is built from TRBV9 and TRBJ1-2, with D tentatively TRBD1 (6 bases). Germline CDR1 reads SGDLS; CDR2 reads YYNGEE. The CDR3 sequence is 13 residues long. V shed 0 bases and J shed 6 bases, with 9 bases lying between them. The CDR3 DNA follows: TGTGCCAGCAGCGTAGCGGACAGCCATGGCTACACCTTC. This gives the protein CASSVADSHGYTF.

The V call is TRBV10-2, the J call TRBJ1-4, with D unresolved. Trimming pared 7 bases from V and 0 bases from J, leaving 12 bases between. CDR3 length: 15 amino acids. Germline values: CDR1 WSHSY, CDR2 SAAADI. CDR3 residues: CASKKSEPTNEKLFF. The CDR3 bases are TGCGCCAGCAAAAAAAGCGAGCCAACTAATGAAAAACTGTTTTTT.

J is TRBJ2-1 and V is TRBV7-2; 12 bases fit TRBD2. The trim removed 5 bases at V and 2 bases at J, leaving 1 base unmatched. The CDR3 runs 15 residues. Germline V gives CDR1 SGHTA, CDR2 FQGNSA. For the CDR3, the DNA is TGTGCCAGCAGCGGACTAGCGGGGACCTACAATGAGCAGTTCTTC. Protein: CASSGLAGTYNEQFF. Complete variable domain (other parts from reference TRBV7-2 and TRBJ2-1): GAGVSQSPSNKVTEKGKDVELRCDPISGHTALYWYRQSLGQGLEFLIYFQGNSAPDKSGLPSDRFSAERTGGSVSTLTIQRTQQEDSAVYLCASSGLAGTYNEQFFGPGTRLTVL.

This chain uses TRBV27 with TRBJ2-1, with D possibly matching TRBD1 (6 bases). Between the trimmed V and J ends, which lost 5 bases and 7 bases, there was a span of 15 bases. Germline CDR1 reads MNHEY; CDR2 reads SMNVEV (reference sequence). There are 14 residues in the CDR3. The CDR3: CASSIRDTRNEQFF. For the CDR3, the DNA is TGTGCCAGCAGTATCCGGGACACCAGGAATGAGCAGTTCTTC.

The chain is built from TRBV5-1 and TRBJ1-5; TRBD1 aligns across 9 bases. V lost 4 bases, J lost 3 bases, and 5 bases stayed unmatched. From germline, CDR1 is SGHRS and CDR2 YFSETQ. This CDR3 has 15 amino acids. This CDR3 is CASSRTGELNQPQHF. The DNA of the CDR3 is TGCGCCAGCAGCCGGACAGGGGAGCTCAATCAGCCCCAGCATTTT. Using reference TRBV5-1 and TRBJ1-5 for the parts outside the CDR3, the full variable domain is KAGVTQTPRYLIKTRGQQVTLSCSPISGHRSVSWYQQTPGQGLQFLFEYFSETQRNKGNFPGRFSGRQFSNSRSEMNVSTLELGDSALYLCASSRTGELNQPQHFGDGTRLSIL.

The chain has TRBV7-3 and TRBJ1-1, with 9 nucleotides matching TRBD1. This CDR3 contains 13 residues. Germline-derived CDR1 and CDR2 are SGHTA and FQGTGA. The ends lost 3 bases at V and 5 bases at J; junction bases unmatched: 1. The CDR3: CASSLTGGTEAFF. In DNA form, the CDR3 reads TGTGCCAGCAGCTTGACAGGGGGGACTGAAGCTTTCTTT.

The chain links TRBV7-6 to TRBJ2-5; 11 bases agree with TRBD2. The J call is doubtful: the DNA matches TRBJ2-7 better. The CDR3 runs 16 residues. Germline V CDR1 and CDR2: SGHVS, FNYEAQ. CDR3 in amino acids: CASSLVGTSGSYEQYF. The CDR3 nucleotides are TGTGCCAGCAGCTTAGTGGGCACTAGCGGGAGTTACGAGCAGTACTTC.

The gene calls are TRBV7-8 and TRBJ2-1; 10 nucleotides line up with TRBD1. The trim removed 1 base at V and 8 bases at J, leaving 5 bases unmatched. The CDR3 covers 15 residues. Germline V CDR1 and CDR2: SGHVS, FQNEAQ. Here the CDR3 reads CASSLVGTGVDEQFF. The CDR3 DNA sequence: TGTGCCAGCAGCTTAGTCGGGACAGGGGTCGATGAGCAGTTCTTC.

The chain links TRBV5-5 to TRBJ1-2, with D uncertain. CDR1 is SGHKS, CDR2 YYEKEE, per germline (reference sequence). V was trimmed by 0 bases and J by 3 bases, leaving 15 bases between them. The CDR3 covers 16 residues. CDR3 loop: CASSLVPRVGDYGYTF. In DNA form, the CDR3 reads TGTGCCAGCAGCTTGGTCCCACGGGTGGGTGACTATGGCTACACCTTC.

The chain joins TRBV4-1 to TRBJ2-5; no reliable D call. The end of the DNA is better explained by TRBJ2-7, so the J call may be wrong. The CDR3 loop spans 15 amino acids. Germline V CDR1 and CDR2: MGHRA, YSYEKL. The CDR3 sequence is CASSQERSYAYEQYF. The CDR3 DNA reads as TGCGCCAGCAGCCAAGAACGGTCCTACGCCTACGAGCAGTACTTC.

The chain couples TRBV7-2 to TRBJ2-2; 9 bases agree with TRBD2. The CDR3 is 15 residues long. The ends lost 2 bases at V and 3 bases at J; junction bases unmatched: 1. From germline, CDR1 is SGHTA and CDR2 FQGNSA. Here the CDR3 reads CASSLLAGHTGELFF. For the CDR3, the DNA is TGTGCCAGCAGCTTACTAGCGGGGCACACCGGGGAGCTGTTTTTT.

This sequence joins TRBV6-5 and TRBJ2-1; D unclear. Trimming removed 7 bases at V and 6 bases at J, with 19 bases between. CDR1 and CDR2 (germline): MNHEY, SVGAGI. The CDR3 consists of 15 residues. The CDR3 loop reads CASTSVPVGGNEQFF. As DNA, the CDR3 is TGTGCCAGCACCTCGGTGCCGGTCGGCGGCAATGAGCAGTTCTTC.

The rearrangement links TRBV11-2 to TRBJ1-3; no clear D gene. Germline loops: CDR1 SGHAT, CDR2 FQNNGV. The ends were cut back, 4 bases at V and 0 bases at J, with 7 bases in the middle. This CDR3 is 14 amino acids long. The CDR3 nucleotides are TGTGCCAGCAGCTCGCGGGTCTCTGGAAACACCATATATTTT. Amino acids: CASSSRVSGNTIYF.

The chain joins TRBV18 to TRBJ1-1; 8 nucleotides line up with TRBD1. V shed 0 bases, J shed 11 bases, and the junction held 17 bases outside the gene matches. This CDR3 contains 17 residues. CDR1 is KGHSH and CDR2 is LQKENI in the germline V gene. CDR3 sequence: CASSPPNPHAQGAQAFF. DNA of the CDR3: TGTGCCAGCTCACCACCAAACCCCCACGCGCAGGGGGCGCAGGCTTTCTTT. The full variable domain, its missing parts supplied by reference TRBV18 and TRBJ1-1, is NAGVMQNPRHLVRRRGQEARLRCSPMKGHSHVYWYRQLPEEGLKFMVYLQKENIIDESGMPKERFSAEFPKEGPSILRIQQVVRGDSAAYFCASSPPNPHAQGAQAFFGQGTRLTVV.

The chain carries TRBV28 and TRBJ1-2; TRBD1 matches 9 bases. CDR1 is MDHEN, CDR2 SYDVKM, per germline. The CDR3 totals 13 residues. V shed 5 bases, J shed 8 bases, and the junction held 6 bases outside the gene matches. The CDR3 sequence: CASSEQGARGYTF. DNA for the CDR3: TGTGCCAGCAGTGAACAGGGGGCGCGGGGCTACACCTTC.